This is a list of T cell receptor beta chains from one sample in a study of shared clonotypes between healthy human individuals. Sequenced by immunoSEQ multiplex PCR; TCRdb stores in-frame clones only, minus some. The table records roughly 1,800,000 clones, approximately 95% of them present only once. The sequencing input was naive CD8+ T cells sorted from blood. These receptors originate from a man younger than 35 in good health. Each CDR3 is given with its conserved first and last residue. A D gene is named only where the DNA matches it firmly. Not all rows give a size; the values are once, few, many and, for expanded clones, a class.

j_call d_call clone_size v_call cdr3_nt cdr3_aa
TRBJ1-1 - - TRBV2 TGTGCCAGCACCCCCGGCTTCACGAACACTGAAGCTTTCTTT CASTPGFTNTEAFF
TRBJ2-5 TRBD2 - TRBV4-1 TGCGCCAGCAGCTTAGCGGGAGTTAGAGAGACCCAGTACTTC CASSLAGVRETQYF
TRBJ2-5 TRBD2 - TRBV9 TGTGCCAGCAGTCACCCAGCGGGAATGAATGAGACCCAGTACTTC CASSHPAGMNETQYF
TRBJ2-7 - once TRBV6-5 TGTGCCAGCAGTTACTCGATAGGGGGCTACGAGCAGTACTTC CASSYSIGGYEQYF
TRBJ2-2 - - TRBV9 TGTGCCAGCAGCGTTTCCGGGGGACTCACCGGGGAGCTGTTTTTT CASSVSGGLTGELFF
TRBJ2-7 - once TRBV5-6 TGTGCCAGCAGCTTTGGGAGTGGATTGGTCGAGCAGTACTTC CASSFGSGLVEQYF
TRBJ2-3 TRBD2 - TRBV2 TGTGCCAGCAGTGGGACTAGCGGCTACACAGATACGCAGTATTTT CASSGTSGYTDTQYF
TRBJ2-7 - - TRBV6-5 TGTGCCAGCAGTTACTCCGGGGGACCCTACGAGCAGTACTTC CASSYSGGPYEQYF
TRBJ2-7 - - TRBV9 TGTGCCAGCAGCGTAGGAGTGGGGCAGGGGGGCGAGCAGTACTTC CASSVGVGQGGEQYF
TRBJ1-4 - once TRBV5-4 TGTGCCAGCAGCTTGGGAGGGTCTGATGAAAAACTGTTTTTT CASSLGGSDEKLFF
TRBJ2-2 TRBD1 - TRBV30 TGTGCCTGGAAGATACTTCGGGACAGAGAAACCGGGGAGCTGTTTTTT CAWKILRDRETGELFF
TRBJ1-5 - few TRBV30 TGTGCCTGGAGTGTAGAGGGCAATCAGCCCCAGCATTTT CAWSVEGNQPQHF
TRBJ2-7 TRBD1 - TRBV5-4 TGTGCCAGCAGTACGGGACAGGGTCACTACGAGCAGTACTTC CASSTGQGHYEQYF
TRBJ2-7 TRBD1 once TRBV7-9 TGTGCCAGCAGCTTCGAGGGAGAGGGGGCCGAGCAGTACTTC CASSFEGEGAEQYF
TRBJ1-6 - few TRBV5-4 TGTGCCAGCAGCTTGGGGCTAAGTAATTCACCCCTCCACTTT CASSLGLSNSPLHF
TRBJ1-5 - - TRBV25-1 TGTGCCAGCAGTGAATACGACAGCGGCAATCAGCCCCAGCATTTT CASSEYDSGNQPQHF
TRBJ2-7 - once TRBV7-8 TGTGCCAGCAGCCCACCCTCCTACGAGCAGTACTTC CASSPPSYEQYF
TRBJ2-5 TRBD2 - TRBV9 TGTGCCAGCAGCGTAGAGGGAGGGCCCCAAGAGACCCAGTACTTC CASSVEGGPQETQYF
TRBJ2-7 TRBD1 - TRBV7-9 TGTGCCAGCACCCCGAAGGACAGGGATACCTACGAGCAGTACTTC CASTPKDRDTYEQYF
TRBJ2-3 - - TRBV29-1 TGCAGCGTTGAAGGGGACGCAGATACGCAGTATTTT CSVEGDADTQYF
TRBJ2-7 TRBD1 once TRBV7-9 TGTGCCAGCAGCTCGGGACAGGAGTCCTACGAGCAGTACTTC CASSSGQESYEQYF
TRBJ2-7 - - TRBV5-4 TGTGCCAGCAGCATTGGGACTGACTACGAGCAGTACTTC CASSIGTDYEQYF
TRBJ2-1 TRBD2 once TRBV7-8 TGTGCCAGCAGCAGACCGGGACTAGCGGGAGGCTTACACAATGAGCAGTTCTTC CASSRPGLAGGLHNEQFF
TRBJ1-6 - - TRBV7-2 TGTGCCAGCAGCTTACCACCACCGGGGGACTATAATTCACCCCTCCACTTT CASSLPPPGDYNSPLHF
TRBJ1-1 - - TRBV6-6 TGTGCCAGCAGTTTAGGGACTGAAGCTTTCTTT CASSLGTEAFF
TRBJ2-3 TRBD2 - TRBV4-2 TGTGCCAGCAGCCAAGAACCAGGGCTAGCGGTTTACACAGATACGCAGTATTTT CASSQEPGLAVYTDTQYF
TRBJ1-1 - - TRBV5-1 TGCGCCAGCAGCTGGACGTGGGAAGACACTGAAGCTTTCTTT CASSWTWEDTEAFF
TRBJ1-3 TRBD1 - TRBV7-6 TGTGCCAGCAGCTTAGACCAGGGGGCCCAAGTTTTCTCTGGAAACACCATATATTTT CASSLDQGAQVFSGNTIYF
TRBJ2-7 - - TRBV5-4 TGTGCCAGCAGCTTGGGGGTAGCGGACTACGAGCAGTACTTC CASSLGVADYEQYF
TRBJ2-5 - - TRBV13 TGTGCCAGCAGCTTCCGGAGCAGCCAAGAGACCCAGTACTTC CASSFRSSQETQYF
TRBJ2-5 TRBD2 - TRBV11-2 TGTGCCAGCAGCACGGGACTAGCGGGATCTGCCCTACACCAAGAGACCCAGTACTTC CASSTGLAGSALHQETQYF
TRBJ2-7 TRBD2 - TRBV19 TGTGCCAGTAGTATTTTTAGCGGGGGCACCGAGCAGTACTTC CASSIFSGGTEQYF
TRBJ2-7 TRBD1 - TRBV2 TGTGCCAGCAGTTTGACAGGGAAAACCTACGAGCAGTACTTC CASSLTGKTYEQYF